This T cell receptor (beta chain) was found in a study of TIL therapy for anti-PD-1-resistant metastatic lung cancer. Study as a whole: Tumors carried a median 1.5 non-synonymous mutations per megabase.

By frequency in the sample, this clone is medium-sized. From germline, CDR1 is MNHNS and CDR2 SASEGT. Deletions cut 1 base from V and 2 bases from J, with 12 bases between. The CDR3 runs to 16 residues. Time point specified: pre-treatment sample, taken before nivolumab and TIL therapy. Enrollment ran from 2017 to January 2020. The immunoSEQ assay was v3. Repertoires were generated with immunoSEQ multiplex PCR, while TCRdb's copy carries only in-frame clones and drops some. The table records about 12,000 clones, over 70% of them present only once. The starting material was blood, obtained at baseline. The V call is TRBV6-1, the J call TRBJ1-5, with D perhaps matching TRBD1 (6 bases). The sequence came from a person between 25 and 79 years old with non-small cell lung cancer. CDR3 residues: CASSEEGGAGNQPQHF. CDR3 bases: TGTGCCAGCAGTGAAGAAGGGGGGGCCGGCAATCAGCCCCAGCATTTT.